Shown below are 26 T cell receptor beta chains from a single sample sequenced in a study of blood T cell repertoires in COVID-19. Assay used: immunoSEQ multiplex PCR; TCRdb lists only in-frame clones, some missing. The table shows more than 65,000 clones, with over 60% occurring only once. Material for sequencing was peripheral blood. The source is a woman of 80 years or more with active or convalescent COVID-19.

The chain employs TRBV6-2 or TRBV6-3 and TRBJ1-5; 7 bases fit TRBD1. V was pared by 5 bases and J by 4 bases, with 8 bases of the junction left unmatched. Looked up from germline, CDR1 is MNHEY and CDR2 is SVGEGT. The length of the CDR3 is 15 residues. CDR3: CASSQDREVNQPQHF. CDR3 nucleotide sequence: TGTGCCAGCAGTCAAGACAGGGAAGTAAATCAGCCCCAGCATTTT.

This sequence joins TRBV5-1 and TRBJ2-7; TRBD1 aligns across 8 bases. This CDR3 has 17 residues. Germline-derived CDR1 and CDR2 are SGHRS and YFSETQ. The trim removed 4 bases at V and 1 base at J, leaving 13 bases unmatched. In DNA, the CDR3 is TGCGCCAGCAGCCGGCGCCCACAGGGGGTGGAATCCTACGAGCAGTACTTC. This translates into CASSRRPQGVESYEQYF.

The J gene is TRBJ1-3, the V gene TRBV29-1; weak D call: TRBD1 (6 bases). Germline CDR1 SQVTM, CDR2 ANQGSEA. V lost 7 bases and J lost 0, with 10 bases in between. The CDR3 has 13 residues. The CDR3 coding sequence is TGCAGCGGCCAGGGGAGCTCTGGAAACACCATATATTTT. Amino acids: CSGQGSSGNTIYF.

The gene calls are TRBV7-8 and TRBJ2-3; no definite D call. CDR1 and CDR2 (germline): SGHVS, FQNEAQ. The V gene lost 3 bases and the J gene lost 5 bases, with 9 bases spanning the gap. The CDR3 consists of 13 residues. This chain's CDR3 is CASSFPAIDTQYF. The DNA for the CDR3 is TGTGCCAGCAGCTTCCCCGCGATAGATACGCAGTATTTT.

The chain uses TRBV7-8 and TRBJ2-1; weak D call: TRBD1 (6 bases). The germline V gene encodes CDR1 SGHVS and CDR2 FQNEAQ. The CDR3 runs to 15 residues. The V and J ends lost 1 base and 4 bases respectively, with 11 bases between them. CDR3 nucleotides: TGTGCCAGCAGCTTAGTATGGCAGGGGTACAATGAGCAGTTCTTC. As protein: CASSLVWQGYNEQFF.

V gene TRBV29-1 combines with J gene TRBJ1-2; TRBD1 matches at 7 bases. The CDR3 has 15 residues. CDR1 and CDR2 from the germline V gene are SQVTM and ANQGSEA. V lost 6 bases and J lost 2; bases outside the gene matches: 12. The CDR3 DNA reads as TGCAGCGTATTACCCGGGACAGAGCTGAACTATGGCTACACCTTC. Amino acid sequence: CSVLPGTELNYGYTF.

The gene calls are TRBV12-3 or TRBV12-4 and TRBJ2-5, with D uncertain. The CDR3 has 13 amino acids. Trimming removed 3 bases from V and 3 bases from J, with 8 bases in between. In nucleotides, the CDR3 is TGTGCCAGCAGTTTTAAGAGAAAAGAGACCCAGTACTTC. This translates into CASSFKRKETQYF.

The chain uses TRBV19 and TRBJ1-3; 9 bases line up with TRBD1. Unmatched junction bases numbered 9, after V lost 5 bases and J lost 7 bases. Germline assignment: CDR1 LNHDA and CDR2 SQIVND (reference sequence). The CDR3 contains 15 residues. The CDR3 nucleotides are TGTGCCAGTAGTTGGGACAGGGAGGGTGCGAACACCATATATTTT. Protein: CASSWDREGANTIYF.

This chain joins TRBV5-1 and TRBJ2-3, with D possibly TRBD2 on 5 matching bases. The CDR3 consists of 14 residues. The germline gives CDR1 SGHRS, CDR2 YFSETQ. With 0 bases removed from V and 2 bases from J, the gap between germline ends came to 7 bases. The CDR3, as DNA: TGCGCCAGCAGCTTGGCGGAGGACACAGATACGCAGTATTTT. Its protein product is CASSLAEDTDTQYF.

The gene calls are TRBV25-1 and TRBJ2-7; 7 positions agree with TRBD1. V was pared by 6 bases and J by 4 bases, with 9 bases of the junction left unmatched. The germline V gene encodes CDR1 MGHDK and CDR2 SYGVNS. The CDR3 is 14 amino acids. The CDR3 nucleotides are TGTGCCAGCAGCCCGGGACAGCTGAGGTACGAGCAGTACTTC. Protein: CASSPGQLRYEQYF.

This sequence joins TRBV6-6 and TRBJ2-7, with TRBD1 matching 8 bases. The CDR3 consists of 13 residues. Per the germline V gene, CDR1 is MNHNY and CDR2 is SVGAGI (reference sequence). V was clipped by 4 bases and J by 3 bases; unmatched bases: 2. CDR3 protein: CASSWGTGYEQYF. The DNA of the CDR3 is TGTGCCAGCAGTTGGGGGACAGGCTACGAGCAGTACTTC.

Only a few counts were recorded for this clone. The chain links TRBV7-8 to TRBJ1-5; D not certain. The CDR3 has 14 amino acids. Germline V gene lookup returns CDR1 SGHVS and CDR2 FQNEAQ. Trimming took off 5 bases at V and 0 bases at J, with 8 bases between the two ends. CDR3 loop: CASSPLNSNQPQHF. The CDR3 coding sequence is TGTGCCAGCAGCCCACTAAATAGCAATCAGCCCCAGCATTTT.

The chain joins TRBV6-2 or TRBV6-3 to TRBJ1-3; D is ambiguous. This CDR3 comprises 14 residues. CDR1 and CDR2 (germline): MNHEY, SVGEGT. Deletions cut 1 base from V and 3 bases from J, with 7 bases between. The CDR3 reads CASSYLPGGNTIYF. DNA of the CDR3: TGTGCCAGCAGTTACTTGCCCGGTGGAAACACCATATATTTT.

The J gene is TRBJ2-7, the V gene TRBV5-6, with D perhaps TRBD2 (7 bases). The CDR3 totals 15 residues. With 1 base removed from V and 2 bases from J, the gap between germline ends came to 13 bases. Germline V gene lookup returns CDR1 SGHDT and CDR2 YYEEEE. The CDR3 is CASSLSLGGAYEQYF. CDR3 nucleotides: TGTGCCAGCAGCTTGTCGTTAGGGGGGGCCTACGAGCAGTACTTC. The full variable domain, in which reference TRBV5-6 and TRBJ2-7 provide the parts outside the CDR3, is DAGVTQSPTHLIKTRGQQVTLRCSPKSGHDTVSWYQQALGQGPQFIFQYYEEEERQRGNFPDRFSGHQFPNYSSELNVNALLLGDSALYLCASSLSLGGAYEQYFGPGTRLTVT.

The chain joins TRBV5-6 to TRBJ1-4; 9 bases agree with TRBD1. The CDR3 sequence is 14 residues long. Unmatched junction bases numbered 5, after V lost 1 base and J lost 10 bases. Germline-derived CDR1 and CDR2 are SGHDT and YYEEEE. This CDR3 is CASSLSVTGGKLFF. As DNA, the CDR3 is TGTGCCAGCAGCTTGTCGGTGACAGGGGGAAAACTGTTTTTT.

This rearrangement joins TRBV28 to TRBJ1-6, with D possibly matching TRBD1 (5 bases). This CDR3 comprises 16 residues. Germline V gives CDR1 MDHEN, CDR2 SYDVKM. Deletions cut 3 bases from V and 2 bases from J, with 11 bases between. The CDR3 sequence: CASSLLGLTYNSPLHF. CDR3 sequence (DNA): TGTGCCAGCAGTTTGTTGGGGCTGACCTATAATTCACCCCTCCACTTT.

This clone occurred once. The chain carries TRBV27 and TRBJ2-1; no clear D gene. Trimming left V 5 bases short and J 2 bases short, with 13 bases between. CDR1 is MNHEY, CDR2 SMNVEV, per germline (reference sequence). CDR3 size: 15 residues. The CDR3 reads CASSVTAMPYNEQFF. CDR3 nucleotides: TGTGCCAGCAGTGTAACAGCAATGCCCTACAATGAGCAGTTCTTC.

The rearrangement uses TRBV28 and TRBJ1-5; 9 bases are a match to TRBD1. Per the germline V gene, CDR1 is MDHEN and CDR2 is SYDVKM. The CDR3 is 16 residues long. V lost 5 bases to trimming and J lost 2 bases; unmatched junction nucleotides: 7. CDR3 DNA: TGTGCCAGCAGTACATTTACAGGGGGCGGCAATCAGCCCCAGCATTTT. It codes for CASSTFTGGGNQPQHF.

The V call is TRBV7-2, the J call TRBJ2-7, with D hard to call. Germline V gene lookup returns CDR1 SGHTA and CDR2 FQGNSA. The CDR3 is 13 residues long. V was clipped by 1 base and J by 4 bases, with 8 bases between them. CDR3 coding DNA: TGTGCCAGCAGCTTAGGCCTGGAGTACGAGCAGTACTTC. Its translation is CASSLGLEYEQYF.

The genes are TRBV6-2 or TRBV6-3 and TRBJ2-1; 9 bases match TRBD2. Trimming took 2 bases from V and 9 from J; bases not matched to a gene: 8. The CDR3 is made up of 15 amino acids. Germline CDR1 reads MNHEY; CDR2 reads SVGEGT. Here the CDR3 DNA reads TGTGCCAGCAGTTACGCGCTAGCGGGGCGGCGTGAGCAGTTCTTC. Translated, it gives CASSYALAGRREQFF.

This clone was counted a few times. The V and J genes are TRBV7-2 and TRBJ1-5; possible D gene TRBD1, 5 bases. Germline CDR1 and CDR2: SGHTA and FQGNSA. Trimming shortened V by 5 bases and J by 3 bases, and 11 bases separated the two germline ends. The CDR3 has 14 amino acids. The CDR3 coding sequence is TGTGCCAGCAGCCCTCAGGGAAACAATCAGCCCCAGCATTTT. It codes for CASSPQGNNQPQHF.

The rearrangement uses TRBV11-3 and TRBJ2-3; 8 bases are shared with TRBD2. Trimming took 4 bases from V and 8 from J; bases not matched to a gene: 5. The CDR3 length is 13 residues. From germline, CDR1 is SGHNT and CDR2 YENEEA. DNA for the CDR3: TGTGCCAGCAGCTCGGGGACTAGAGGTACGCAGTATTTT. Translating it yields CASSSGTRGTQYF. Full variable domain (outside the CDR3, taken from reference TRBV11-3 and TRBJ2-3): EAGVVQSPRYKIIEKKQPVAFWCNPISGHNTLYWYLQNLGQGPELLIRYENEEAVDDSQLPKDRFSAERLKGVDSTLKIQPAELGDSAVYLCASSSGTRGTQYFGPGTRLTVL.

The rearrangement joins TRBV7-2 to TRBJ1-2; D is undetermined. CDR3 length: 13 amino acids. V dropped 7 bases and J dropped 2 bases, with 11 bases sitting between them. Germline CDR1 reads SGHTA; CDR2 reads FQGNSA. The CDR3 DNA follows: TGTGCCAGCATCAGAACAGTGAACTATGGCTACACCTTC. Translated: CASIRTVNYGYTF.

The chain couples TRBV3-1 (or the pseudogene TRBV3-2) to TRBJ1-5, with TRBD1 matching over 7 bases. The length of the CDR3 is 13 residues. V was pared by 9 bases and J by 0 bases, with 2 bases of the junction left unmatched. CDR1 and CDR2 from the germline V gene are LGHDT and YNNKEL (reference sequence). The CDR3 is CASGTDSNQPQHF. DNA of the CDR3: TGTGCCAGTGGGACAGATAGCAATCAGCCCCAGCATTTT.

This clone was seen more than once but under ten times. The rearrangement links TRBV30 to TRBJ1-6, with 12 nucleotides matching TRBD1. V was clipped by 3 bases and J by 2 bases; unmatched bases: 11. There are 19 residues in the CDR3. The germline CDR1 and CDR2 sequences are GTSNPN and SVGIG (reference sequence). CDR3 coding DNA: TGTGCCTGGAGAAAGCCTCTCGGGACAGGGGGCACCTATAATTCACCCCTCCACTTT. It translates to CAWRKPLGTGGTYNSPLHF.

The chain combines TRBV7-8 with TRBJ2-7; D unresolved. The germline gives CDR1 SGHVS, CDR2 FQNEAQ. This CDR3 has 16 residues. The V end lost 5 bases, the J end lost 3 bases, and 20 bases lay between the germline ends. The CDR3 loop is CASSKNPGPRLYEQYF. The CDR3 DNA is TGTGCCAGCAGCAAAAATCCGGGTCCTAGACTCTACGAGCAGTACTTC.